The 9 T cell receptor beta chains reported below all come from one sample, sequenced in a study of T cells after posttransplantation cyclophosphamide. A marrow graft followed busulfan-fludarabine conditioning, with cyclophosphamide on days +3 and +4. The assay was immunoSEQ multiplex PCR, and TCRdb's table has in-frame clones only and misses some. The data contain roughly 6,800 clones, roughly nine tenths of them singletons. The material was PBMCs, obtained 1404 days after allogeneic stem cell transplant with posttransplant cyclophosphamide. The receptors derive from a female patient aged 45 to 65 who received an allogeneic stem cell transplant from a related donor, was CMV-positive, and had no GVHD. Some T cells may arise from the graft donor.

This chain joins TRBV6-1 and TRBJ1-2, with no clear D. From germline, CDR1 is MNHNS and CDR2 SASEGT. Trimming pared 0 bases from V and 13 bases from J, leaving 9 bases between. The length of the CDR3 is 11 residues. The CDR3: CASSEARDSTF. CDR3 in DNA: TGTGCCAGCAGTGAAGCGCGGGATTCCACCTTC.

This clone was counted only a few times. V and J are TRBV7-9 and TRBJ2-5; 7 bases fit TRBD2. Per the germline V gene, CDR1 is SEHNR and CDR2 is FQNEAQ (reference sequence). V lost 3 bases and J lost 1; bases outside the gene matches: 2. This CDR3 spans 14 amino acids. The CDR3 DNA is TGTGCCAGCAGCTTTCTAGCGGCCCAAGAGACCCAGTACTTC. Protein product: CASSFLAAQETQYF.

This clone was picked up one time. The chain couples TRBV6-5 to TRBJ1-5; D not certain. Germline-derived CDR1 and CDR2 are MNHEY and SVGAGI. The CDR3 spans 13 residues. The germline V and J ends were trimmed by 8 bases and 0 bases, with 8 bases remaining between them. This chain's CDR3 is CASAENSNQPQHF. The DNA of the CDR3 is TGTGCCAGCGCCGAGAATAGCAATCAGCCCCAGCATTTT.

The rearrangement joins TRBV27 to TRBJ2-5; perhaps TRBD2 as D (6 bases). V was trimmed by 6 bases and J by 2 bases, leaving 22 bases between them. The CDR3 consists of 17 residues. Germline V gene sequence: CDR1 MNHEY, CDR2 SMNVEV (reference sequence). The CDR3: CASRPLGGPQRQETQYF. CDR3 nucleotide sequence: TGTGCCAGCAGGCCCTTGGGAGGCCCCCAGAGGCAAGAGACCCAGTACTTC.

The chain employs TRBV7-3 and TRBJ2-3; 12 bases fit TRBD2. Germline V gene data show CDR1 as SGHTA and CDR2 as FQGTGA. V was clipped by 5 bases and J by 5 bases; unmatched bases: 5. The CDR3 covers 15 residues. CDR3 region: CASSPGLAGLDTQYF. CDR3 bases: TGTGCCAGCAGCCCCGGACTAGCGGGATTAGATACGCAGTATTTT.

The J gene is TRBJ2-1, the V gene TRBV5-4; D is perhaps TRBD1 (5 bases). Germline CDR1 reads SGHNT; CDR2 reads YYREEE (reference sequence). CDR3 length: 15 amino acids. V dropped 3 bases and J dropped 0 bases, with 10 bases sitting between them. The DNA for the CDR3 is TGTGCCAGCAGCTCGGATCAGGGCTCCTACAATGAGCAGTTCTTC. It codes for CASSSDQGSYNEQFF.

CDR3 sequence reads: CASSEAPPGGSSYEQYF. CDR3 DNA: TGTGCCAGCAGTGAAGCACCGCCGGGCGGGAGCTCCTACGAGCAGTACTTC. The chain carries TRBV2 and TRBJ2-7; 7 nucleotides line up with TRBD2. V dropped 0 bases and J dropped 0; count of bases not matched to a gene: 8. CDR3 length equals 17 residues. Germline values: CDR1 SNHLY, CDR2 FYNNEI.

The chain carries TRBV10-3 and TRBJ1-1; the match to TRBD1 covers 8 bases. This CDR3 contains 13 residues. Germline V CDR1 and CDR2: ENHRY, SYGVKD. V lost 5 bases and J lost 6; bases outside the gene matches: 5. CDR3 DNA sequence: TGTGCCATCAGTAAGACAGGGGCGCCTGAAGCTTTCTTT. Its protein product is CAISKTGAPEAFF.

The chain couples TRBV6-5 to TRBJ1-2; 7 bases align to TRBD1. Per germline, CDR1 MNHEY and CDR2 SVGAGI. This CDR3 spans 12 amino acids. The V segment lost 5 bases and the J segment 8 bases; nucleotides outside the gene matches: 5. The CDR3 coding sequence is TGTGCCAGCAGTGGACAGGCCTCCGGCTACACCTTC. Amino acid sequence: CASSGQASGYTF.